This passage covers 2 T cell receptor beta chains from one sample sequenced in a study of blood T cells in healthy people across ages. For the second PCR, which ran for about 6 to 11 cycles, a sample-barcoded 5' primer and a J-beta primer mix were used. TCRdb fed the 5' RACE reads into MiXCR, producing one record per CDR3 protein. The sample includes roughly 1.5 million distinct CDR3 sequences, 35% to 45% of them seen just once. Material: blood. All receptors come from a woman between 18 and 29 years old in good health.

This clonotype has just a few counts. This chain connects TRBV29-1 to TRBJ1-1; D may be TRBD1 (6 bases). Germline lookup yields CDR1 SQVTM and CDR2 ANQGSEA. Trimming stripped 7 bases from V and 1 base from J, with 16 bases between. This CDR3 is 14 amino acids long. The CDR3 region has the DNA TGCAGCGCGAGAGAGGGGGGACCGAACACTGAAGCTTTCTTT. It is translated as CSAREGGPNTEAFF.

In its sample, this clonotype was seen many times. The CDR3 protein is CSVEQGAGETQYF. CDR3 sequence (DNA): TGCAGCGTTGAACAGGGGGCGGGAGAGACCCAGTACTTC. V and J are TRBV29-1 and TRBJ2-5; 8 bases match TRBD1. This CDR3 has 13 residues. CDR1 is SQVTM, CDR2 ANQGSEA, per germline. V lost 2 bases and J lost 4; bases outside the gene matches: 3.